This TCR beta chain was sequenced for a study of blood T cells in healthy people across ages. Study-level results: In older individuals, TCR beta diversity per million T cells was lower, falling roughly linearly with age.

Trimming removed 2 bases from V and 6 bases from J, with 10 bases in between. The CDR3 extends over 14 amino acids. Germline V gene sequence: CDR1 LGHDT, CDR2 YNNKEL (reference sequence). With respect to this clonotype: Antigen unknown.

For the second PCR, which ran for 7 to 11 cycles, a sample-barcoded 5' primer and a J-beta primer mix were used. TCRdb independently ran MiXCR on the 5' RACE reads; one entry per CDR3 protein. The profile shows roughly 700,000 distinct CDR3 sequences, more than 40% of them singletons. Each donor supplied roughly 9.2 milliliters of peripheral blood. Sequencing used blood. This sequence originates from a woman aged 60 to 75 in good health. The chain carries TRBV3-1 and TRBJ1-4; TRBD1 might be the D (6 bases). This CDR3 reads CASSQLQGYEKLFF. The CDR3 nucleotides are TGTGCCAGCAGCCAATTACAGGGTTATGAAAAACTGTTTTTT.